These 10 T cell receptor beta chains originate from one sample sequenced in a study of post-analysis software for immune sequencing data. Overall study findings and caveats: Patients used four to six TRBV segments, including TRBV5-6, TRBV5-1 and TRBV20-1, more often than controls.

Libraries were made from TCR beta cDNA, and they carried unique molecular identifiers. MiXCR was run by TCRdb on the PCR reads, yielding one entry per CDR3 protein. In the table there are about 460,000 distinct CDR3 sequences, 40% to 55% of which are singletons. No cognate antigen is known for these TCRs. The material sequenced was blood. The receptor set was obtained from a girl aged 5-17 years with multiple sclerosis.

This clonotype was seen repeatedly, ten times or more. The chain joins TRBV29-1 to TRBJ2-7; no clear D gene. CDR1 is SQVTM and CDR2 is ANQGSEA in the germline V gene. With 7 bases removed from V and 1 base from J, the gap between germline ends came to 17 bases. This CDR3 spans 14 amino acids. This chain's CDR3 is CSATRGYGSYEQYF. The CDR3 DNA is TGCAGCGCCACCCGTGGCTATGGGTCCTACGAGCAGTACTTC.

The rearrangement links TRBV4-1 to TRBJ2-7; D is possibly TRBD2 (7 bases). The CDR3 has 16 amino acids. The germline V gene has CDR1 MGHRA and CDR2 YSYEKL. V lost 3 bases, J lost 0 bases, and 15 bases lay in between. The CDR3 loop is CASSQSGGGSSYEQYF. CDR3 in DNA: TGCGCCAGCAGCCAGTCTGGGGGCGGGAGCTCCTACGAGCAGTACTTC.

Concerning this clonotype: An end of the junction does not agree with germline; a read error may underlie this. This chain links TRBV7-2 with TRBJ1-2; 12 positions match TRBD1. The CDR3 totals 15 residues. CDR1 SGHTA and CDR2 FQGNSA come from the germline V gene. The CDR3 is CASSLGTGGNYGYTF. For the CDR3, the DNA is TGTGCCAGCAGTTTAGGGACAGGGGGCAACTATGGCTACACCTTC.

The rearrangement joins TRBV5-1 to TRBJ2-1, with TRBD2 matching over 10 bases. With 4 bases clipped from V and 6 bases from J, the junction kept 16 bases outside the gene matches. This CDR3 is 18 amino acids long. Germline-derived CDR1 and CDR2 are SGHRS and YFSETQ. The CDR3 loop reads CASSRTPVASGSVNEQFF. The CDR3 DNA sequence: TGCGCCAGCAGCCGAACCCCGGTGGCTAGCGGGAGCGTCAATGAGCAGTTCTTC.

The rearrangement uses TRBV29-1 and TRBJ2-3, with unresolved D. Germline V gene lookup returns CDR1 SQVTM and CDR2 ANQGSEA. Trimming removed 4 bases from V and 1 base from J, with 6 bases in between. This CDR3 is built from 12 residues. CDR3: CSVGRGTDTQYF. The CDR3 DNA reads TGCAGCGTTGGAAGGGGCACAGATACGCAGTATTTT.

This clonotype was recorded a few times. Here the CDR3 reads CSKRTDPGTDTQYF. DNA for the CDR3: TGCAGTAAAAGGACGGACCCGGGCACAGATACGCAGTATTTT. The genes are TRBV20-1 and TRBJ2-3; D is ambiguous. Germline CDR1 and CDR2: DFQATT and SNEGSKA (reference sequence). The CDR3 length is 14 residues. V lost 8 bases to trimming and J lost 1 base, with 16 bases between them.

The V call is TRBV3-1, the J call TRBJ2-1, with D maybe TRBD2 (6 bases). The V end was cut by 0 bases, the J end by 8 bases, with 14 bases between. Looked up from germline, CDR1 is LGHDT and CDR2 is YNNKEL (reference sequence). The CDR3 spans 15 residues. CDR3 sequence: CASSQEIGSGHEQFF. The CDR3 coding sequence is TGTGCCAGCAGCCAAGAAATCGGGAGTGGGCATGAGCAGTTCTTC.

This clonotype was found a few times. This chain connects TRBV28 to TRBJ1-2; D unclear. Germline V gene lookup returns CDR1 MDHEN and CDR2 SYDVKM. The CDR3 totals 14 residues. Trimming removed 1 base at V and 4 bases at J, with 10 bases between. The CDR3 DNA follows: TGTGCCAGCAGTTTATCCCTAGGACTCTATGGCTACACCTTC. Its protein is CASSLSLGLYGYTF.

As to this clonotype: At one end, the junction sequence differs from germline, possibly due to a read error. This chain links TRBV12-3 or TRBV12-4 with TRBJ2-3; 9 nucleotides match TRBD2. The CDR3 is 15 amino acids. The CDR3 region has the DNA TGTGCCGGCAGTTTTAGCGGGAGTGATTCAGATACGCAGTATTTT. This codes for CAGSFSGSDSDTQYF.

The count of this clonotype is one. The V gene is TRBV9, the J gene TRBJ2-5; 12 bases line up with TRBD2. The J call is doubtful: the DNA matches TRBJ2-7 better. The CDR3 is made up of 16 amino acids. CDR1 and CDR2 from the germline V gene are SGDLS and YYNGEE. The DNA for the CDR3 is TGTGCCAGCAGCGTAGGAGGAGCTAGCGGGAGGGGCGAGCAGTACTTC. Protein sequence: CASSVGGASGRGEQYF.